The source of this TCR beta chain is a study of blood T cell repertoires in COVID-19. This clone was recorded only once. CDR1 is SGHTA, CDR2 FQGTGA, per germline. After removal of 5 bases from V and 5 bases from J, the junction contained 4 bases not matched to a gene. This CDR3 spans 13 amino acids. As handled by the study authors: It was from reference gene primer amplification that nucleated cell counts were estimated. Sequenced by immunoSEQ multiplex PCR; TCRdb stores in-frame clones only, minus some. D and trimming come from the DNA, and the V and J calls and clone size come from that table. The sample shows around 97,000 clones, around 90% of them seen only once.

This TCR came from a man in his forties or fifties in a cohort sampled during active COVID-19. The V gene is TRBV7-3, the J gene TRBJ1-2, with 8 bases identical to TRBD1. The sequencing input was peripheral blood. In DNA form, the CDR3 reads TGTGCCAGCAGCGGACAGGGCGGTTATGGCTACACCTTC. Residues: CASSGQGGYGYTF.